The 16 T cell receptor beta chains below all came from one sample that was sequenced in a study of blood T cell repertoires in COVID-19. Profiled with immunoSEQ multiplex PCR; TCRdb holds only in-frame clones, not every one. The sample lists roughly 69,000 clones, about four fifths seen once, with about an eighth in the top ten. Material for sequencing was peripheral blood. The receptor set was obtained from a middle-aged man with COVID-19, enrolled during active disease.

This clone was counted once. This rearrangement joins TRBV10-3 to TRBJ2-3; 15 bases align to TRBD2. V lost 2 bases to trimming and J lost 3 bases; unmatched junction nucleotides: 6. Germline assignment: CDR1 ENHRY and CDR2 SYGVKD. This CDR3 has 18 amino acids. The CDR3 coding sequence is TGTGCCATCAGTGAGACCGGGACTAGCGGGGGGCCTACAGATACGCAGTATTTT. This encodes CAISETGTSGGPTDTQYF.

The chain recombines TRBV19 with TRBJ1-5; 7 bases agree with TRBD1. The CDR3 extends over 15 amino acids. CDR1 LNHDA and CDR2 SQIVND come from the germline V gene (reference sequence). V was pared by 6 bases and J by 6 bases, with 11 bases of the junction left unmatched. The CDR3: CASSLQDRAGQPQHF. CDR3 DNA sequence: TGTGCCAGTAGCTTACAAGACAGGGCGGGTCAGCCCCAGCATTTT.

The chain is built from TRBV2 and TRBJ1-5; D is possibly TRBD1 (6 bases). Germline loops: CDR1 SNHLY, CDR2 FYNNEI. With 6 bases removed from V and 3 bases from J, the gap between germline ends came to 9 bases. This CDR3 contains 13 residues. CDR3 coding DNA: TGTGCCAGCAGGGCAGGGGTCAATCAGCCCCAGCATTTT. This codes for CASRAGVNQPQHF. Complete variable domain (other parts from reference TRBV2 and TRBJ1-5): EPEVTQTPSHQVTQMGQEVILRCVPISNHLYFYWYRQILGQKVEFLVSFYNNEISEKSEIFDDQFSVERPDGSNFTLKIRSTKLEDSAMYFCASRAGVNQPQHFGDGTRLSIL.

V is TRBV6-6 and J is TRBJ1-1, with 7 bases that match TRBD1. Germline V gene lookup returns CDR1 MNHNY and CDR2 SVGAGI (reference sequence). The CDR3 sequence is 13 residues long. The V segment lost 4 bases and the J segment 10 bases; nucleotides outside the gene matches: 9. CDR3 DNA sequence: TGTGCCAGCAGTTCCCTGGACAGGCCCTCAGCTTTCTTT. It encodes CASSSLDRPSAFF.

V and J are TRBV5-1 and TRBJ2-1; the match to TRBD1 covers 8 bases. Germline CDR1 SGHRS, CDR2 YFSETQ. V shed 4 bases and J 2 bases; nucleotides not matched to a gene: 8. The length of the CDR3 is 16 residues. The CDR3 coding sequence is TGCGCCAGCAGCGTCCTAGGACAGGGCCCCTACAATGAGCAGTTCTTC. This encodes CASSVLGQGPYNEQFF. Full variable domain (missing parts from reference TRBV5-1 and TRBJ2-1): KAGVTQTPRYLIKTRGQQVTLSCSPISGHRSVSWYQQTPGQGLQFLFEYFSETQRNKGNFPGRFSGRQFSNSRSEMNVSTLELGDSALYLCASSVLGQGPYNEQFFGPGTRLTVL.

The rearrangement uses TRBV9 and TRBJ2-5; 8 nucleotides match TRBD1. Germline lookup yields CDR1 SGDLS and CDR2 YYNGEE. The CDR3 consists of 16 residues. The ends lost 4 bases at V and 1 base at J; junction bases unmatched: 9. The CDR3 sequence: CASSPGQGRGQETQYF. As DNA, the CDR3 is TGTGCCAGCAGCCCAGGACAGGGAAGAGGCCAAGAGACCCAGTACTTC.

The chain is built from TRBV25-1 and TRBJ1-1; D perhaps matches TRBD1 (5 bases). Trimming shortened V by 1 base and J by 5 bases, and 14 bases separated the two germline ends. The germline CDR1 and CDR2 sequences are MGHDK and SYGVNS. The CDR3 consists of 15 residues. CDR3 DNA: TGTGCCAGCAGTGAATGGGGCAGCCGGGAGACTGAAGCTTTCTTT. It encodes CASSEWGSRETEAFF.

The V call is TRBV18, the J call TRBJ1-3; 7 bases agree with TRBD1. This CDR3 has 17 residues. Trimming cost V 2 bases and J 0 bases; bases outside gene matches: 7. Germline CDR1 KGHSH, CDR2 LQKENI. DNA for the CDR3: TGTGCCAGCTCACCATTCTCACAGGGGAGCTCTGGAAACACCATATATTTT. Protein product: CASSPFSQGSSGNTIYF.

The chain combines TRBV30 with TRBJ2-4, with 7 positions matching TRBD2. The germline V gene has CDR1 GTSNPN and CDR2 SVGIG (reference sequence). V lost 5 bases, J lost 4 bases, and 11 bases stayed unmatched. The CDR3 length is 15 residues. The DNA of the CDR3 is TGTGCCTGGGGTCGCGAGCGGGGAGAGAAAAACATTCAGTACTTC. As protein: CAWGRERGEKNIQYF.

The CDR3 bases are TGTGCCATCAGTGGGGGGGACAGGGCCCAGCCCCAGCATTTT. This gives the protein CAISGGDRAQPQHF. The V call is TRBV10-3, the J call TRBJ1-5, with TRBD1 identical over 9 bases. Looked up from germline, CDR1 is ENHRY and CDR2 is SYGVKD. V lost 4 bases, J lost 7 bases, and 5 bases stayed unmatched. This CDR3 is built from 14 residues.

The rearrangement links TRBV24-1 to TRBJ2-7; 7 positions match TRBD1. V dropped 7 bases and J dropped 3; count of bases not matched to a gene: 11. The CDR3 runs 15 residues. Germline assignment: CDR1 KGHDR and CDR2 SFDVKD. CDR3 protein: CATSQPGTALYEQYF. CDR3 nucleotides: TGTGCCACCAGCCAACCGGGGACAGCCCTCTACGAGCAGTACTTC.

The V call is TRBV29-1, the J call TRBJ2-5; the D gene is possibly TRBD2 (5 bases). CDR1 SQVTM and CDR2 ANQGSEA come from the germline V gene. The CDR3 totals 11 residues. V lost 4 bases and J 5 bases, leaving 8 bases between the germline ends. Written as DNA, the CDR3 is TGCAGCGTTGGGGAGAGGGAGACCCAGTACTTC. Translating gives CSVGERETQYF.

V gene TRBV7-2 combines with J gene TRBJ1-4, with a tentative D call TRBD1 (6 bases). The germline gives CDR1 SGHTA, CDR2 FQGNSA. The CDR3 runs to 14 residues. Trimming removed 5 bases at V and 6 bases at J, with 13 bases between. This CDR3 reads CASSPQGLDEKLFF. Here the CDR3 DNA reads TGTGCCAGCAGCCCACAGGGTCTCGATGAAAAACTGTTTTTT.

The chain joins TRBV3-1 (or the pseudogene TRBV3-2) to TRBJ2-7; 13 nucleotides match TRBD2. Germline loops: CDR1 LGHDT, CDR2 YNNKEL (reference sequence). The CDR3 has 14 amino acids. Unmatched junction bases numbered 3, after V lost 4 bases and J lost 6 bases. CDR3 region: CASSPGLAGSEQYF. The CDR3 nucleotides are TGTGCCAGCAGCCCGGGACTAGCGGGGTCCGAGCAGTACTTC.

The chain couples TRBV2 to TRBJ2-3, with D possibly TRBD2 on 5 matching bases. Germline CDR1 reads SNHLY; CDR2 reads FYNNEI. The CDR3 length is 13 residues. The V end was cut by 6 bases, the J end by 0 bases, with 7 bases between. The chain's CDR3 is CASRSGSTDTQYF. Here the CDR3 DNA reads TGTGCCAGCAGGTCGGGAAGCACAGATACGCAGTATTTT.

The rearrangement joins TRBV6-5 to TRBJ1-6, with 9 bases aligning to TRBD1. CDR3 length equals 15 residues. Germline CDR1 MNHEY, CDR2 SVGAGI. V shed 5 bases and J 6 bases; nucleotides not matched to a gene: 5. The CDR3 loop reads CASSPSGQGNSPLHF. Here the CDR3 DNA reads TGTGCCAGCAGTCCTTCGGGACAGGGTAATTCACCCCTCCACTTT.